One and the same sample provided the 9 T cell receptor beta chains below, sequenced in a study of beta chain features in type 1 diabetes. The entirety of the isolated RNA underwent reverse transcription, so expressed TCRB transcripts were sequenced. The assay was immunoSEQ multiplex PCR, and TCRdb's table has in-frame clones only and misses some. This table holds about 200,000 clones, roughly 11% found once. Input material: central memory CD4+ T cells from blood. Source of these receptors: a man aged 18-30 years in good health.

There are a few counts of this clone. CDR3 amino acids: CASSVAGLQSGANVLTF. CDR3 DNA sequence: TGTGCCAGCAGCGTCGCCGGACTTCAATCTGGGGCCAACGTCCTGACTTTC. The chain uses TRBV9 and TRBJ2-6, with D possibly matching TRBD2 (5 bases). This CDR3 comprises 17 residues. V lost 2 bases to trimming and J lost 1 base, with 13 bases between them. The germline CDR1 and CDR2 sequences are SGDLS and YYNGEE.

The chain uses TRBV7-9 and TRBJ2-5; D uncertain. Trimming removed 3 bases at V and 3 bases at J, with 8 bases between. The germline gives CDR1 SEHNR, CDR2 FQNEAQ (reference sequence). The CDR3 spans 13 residues. For the CDR3, the DNA is TGTGCCAGCAGCTTTACGGCAGAAGAGACCCAGTACTTC. It encodes CASSFTAEETQYF.

In DNA, the CDR3 is TGTGCCAGCAGCTTAGAGGCCACCCGGGCAGATACGCAGTATTTT. Its translation is CASSLEATRADTQYF. The V and J genes are TRBV11-2 and TRBJ2-3; D ambiguous. Trimming stripped 0 bases from V and 4 bases from J, with 11 bases between. CDR1 and CDR2 (germline): SGHAT, FQNNGV. The CDR3 consists of 15 residues.

The V gene is TRBV30, the J gene TRBJ2-7; D gene ambiguous. V lost 5 bases and J lost 4, with 12 bases in between. The CDR3 is 12 amino acids. Germline V gene data show CDR1 as GTSNPN and CDR2 as SVGIG (reference sequence). CDR3 residues: CAWGIDLYEQYF. The CDR3 DNA reads as TGTGCCTGGGGTATCGATCTGTACGAGCAGTACTTC.

This clone has more than one count but fewer than ten. The V and J genes are TRBV11-2 and TRBJ2-1; no definite D call. The V gene lost 4 bases and the J gene lost 7 bases, with 8 bases spanning the gap. This CDR3 is 12 amino acids long. Germline CDR1 SGHAT, CDR2 FQNNGV. The CDR3 nucleotides read TGTGCCAGCAGCTCACAGATAAATGAGCAGTTCTTC. Amino acids: CASSSQINEQFF. Full variable domain (remainder filled in from reference TRBV11-2 and TRBJ2-1): EAGVAQSPRYKIIEKRQSVAFWCNPISGHATLYWYQQILGQGPKLLIQFQNNGVVDDSQLPKDRFSAERLKGVDSTLKIQPAKLEDSAVYLCASSSQINEQFFGPGTRLTVL.

V and J are TRBV7-9 and TRBJ2-3; D is undetermined. Per the germline V gene, CDR1 is SEHNR and CDR2 is FQNEAQ (reference sequence). This CDR3 contains 12 residues. The V and J ends lost 5 bases and 0 bases respectively, with 3 bases between them. CDR3 coding DNA: TGTGCCAGCAGCCAGAGCACAGATACGCAGTATTTT. This translates into CASSQSTDTQYF.

This clone was seen more than once but under ten times. This rearrangement joins TRBV21-1 to TRBJ1-5; TRBD1 is the table's D call and was not checked against the DNA. TRBV21-1 is recorded as a pseudogene. The CDR3 totals 15 residues. This chain's CDR3 is CASSKGQGYNQPQHF. The DNA of the CDR3 is TGTGCCAGCAGCAAGGGACAGGGTTACAATCAGCCCCAGCATTTT.

This clone was recorded at least ten times. The J gene is TRBJ2-5, the V gene TRBV28; D ambiguous. CDR1 is MDHEN, CDR2 SYDVKM, per germline. This CDR3 has 11 amino acids. V lost 8 bases and J lost 4, with 8 bases in between. The CDR3 bases are TGTGCCAGCCAGAGGAGAGAGACCCAGTACTTC. Translation gives CASQRRETQYF.

In its sample, this clone was seen a few times. The chain couples TRBV4-3 to TRBJ2-7; 9 bases map to TRBD2. CDR3 length: 14 amino acids. Germline V gives CDR1 LGHNA, CDR2 YSLEER. V was clipped by 4 bases and J by 2 bases; unmatched bases: 3. For the CDR3, the DNA is TGCGCCAGCAGCCCGACTAGCGGTACCTACGAGCAGTACTTC. Translation gives CASSPTSGTYEQYF.